This T cell receptor beta chain is from a study of CD8 T cells in ankylosing spondylitis. This clonotype was seen many times. TCRdb independently ran MiXCR on the 5' RACE reads; one entry per CDR3 protein. The table has 300,000 to 350,000 distinct CDR3 sequences, 14% to 15% seen once. Sequences were obtained from blood, either unsorted or a sorted T cell fraction (not recorded which). The clonotype was recovered from a male donor with ankylosing spondylitis or in good health (not recorded which).

For the CDR3, the DNA is TGCAGTGCTAGCGCCGGGATCCAAGCTAACTATGGCTACACCTTC. The encoded protein is CSASAGIQANYGYTF. The chain combines TRBV20-1 with TRBJ1-2; D call uncertain. The CDR3 is made up of 15 amino acids. Trimming removed 3 bases from V and 0 bases from J, with 14 bases in between. Germline V gene sequence: CDR1 DFQATT, CDR2 SNEGSKA (reference sequence).